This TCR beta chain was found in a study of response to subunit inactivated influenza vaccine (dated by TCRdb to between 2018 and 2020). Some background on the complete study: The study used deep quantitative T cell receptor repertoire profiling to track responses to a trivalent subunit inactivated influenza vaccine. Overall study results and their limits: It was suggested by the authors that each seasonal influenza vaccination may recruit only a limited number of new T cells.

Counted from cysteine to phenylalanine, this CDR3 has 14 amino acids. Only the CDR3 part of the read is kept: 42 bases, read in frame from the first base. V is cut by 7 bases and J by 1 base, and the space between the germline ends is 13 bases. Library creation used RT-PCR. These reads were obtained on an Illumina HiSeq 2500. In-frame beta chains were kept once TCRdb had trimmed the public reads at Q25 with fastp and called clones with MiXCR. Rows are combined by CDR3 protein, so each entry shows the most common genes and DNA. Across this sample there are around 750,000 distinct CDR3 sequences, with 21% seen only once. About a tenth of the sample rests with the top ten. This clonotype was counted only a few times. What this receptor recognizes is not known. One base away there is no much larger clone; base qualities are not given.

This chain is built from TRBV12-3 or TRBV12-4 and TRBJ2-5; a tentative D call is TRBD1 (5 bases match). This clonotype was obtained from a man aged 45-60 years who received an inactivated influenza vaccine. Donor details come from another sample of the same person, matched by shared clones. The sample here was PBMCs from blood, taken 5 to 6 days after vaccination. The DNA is TGTGCCAGCAAGATCAGGGTTCTCCAAGAGACCCAGTACTTC. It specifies CASKIRVLQETQYF.